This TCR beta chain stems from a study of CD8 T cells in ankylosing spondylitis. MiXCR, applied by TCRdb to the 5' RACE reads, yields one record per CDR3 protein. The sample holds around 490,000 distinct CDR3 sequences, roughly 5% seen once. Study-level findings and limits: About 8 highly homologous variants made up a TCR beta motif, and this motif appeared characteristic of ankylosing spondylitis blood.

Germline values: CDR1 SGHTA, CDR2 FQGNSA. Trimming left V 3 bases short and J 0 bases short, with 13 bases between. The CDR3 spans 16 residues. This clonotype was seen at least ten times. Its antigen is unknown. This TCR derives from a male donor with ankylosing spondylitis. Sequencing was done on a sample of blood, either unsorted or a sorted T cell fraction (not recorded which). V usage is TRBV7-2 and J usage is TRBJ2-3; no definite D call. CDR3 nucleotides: TGTGCCAGCAGCTTTTGGGCGAGTGCTAGCACAGATACGCAGTATTTT. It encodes CASSFWASASTDTQYF.